This T cell receptor beta chain was documented in a study of T cell therapy after organ transplantation. Study results and limitations: In nonresponders, large pretherapy expansions changed minimally after therapy.

The time point is: 20-29 weeks after completion of therapy. Clones were sequenced by immunoSEQ multiplex PCR, and TCRdb holds only the in-frame ones, with some missing. This table has 20,000 to 25,000 clones, 65% to 85% appearing once. This clone rates as hyperexpanded (1% or more). The antigen remains undetermined. The ends were cut back, 8 bases at V and 7 bases at J, with 18 bases in the middle. In germline, CDR1 is PRHDT, CDR2 FYEKMQ (reference sequence). This CDR3 region has 13 residues. This rearrangement joins TRBV13 to TRBJ2-7; D possibly matches TRBD1 or TRBD2 (5 bases each). The receptor was isolated from a human patient who had received a solid organ transplant and had CMV disease. The graft donor may have contributed some T cells. This sample comprised CD8+ T cells from blood, obtained after autologous CMV-specific T cell therapy. CDR3: CASQGVASYEQYF. CDR3 DNA: TGTGCCAGCCAGGGAGTAGCTAGCTATGAGCAGTACTTC.